This T cell receptor beta chain came from a study of Ad26.COV2.S vaccination and SARS-CoV-2 variants. Treatment denoted: around 19 received Ad26.COV2.S at low or high dose, single or two shots; 5 received placebo; per-sample allocation not given. After the first vaccine or placebo injection, samples were drawn on day 63. CDR3 length: 11 amino acids. Germline V gene data show CDR1 as MGHDK and CDR2 as SYGVNS. The germline V and J ends were trimmed by 3 bases and 7 bases, with 6 bases remaining between them. Some clones are missing from TCRdb's copy, which holds only in-frame ones; the method was immunoSEQ multiplex PCR. The sample has roughly 700,000 clones, 89% seen once.

The V gene is TRBV25-1, the J gene TRBJ1-2; no firm D call. The TCR sequence derives from a person between 18 and 65 years old who received the Ad26.COV2.S COVID-19 vaccine or a placebo. The source material was peripheral blood, sampled in a trial of Ad26.COV2.S vaccine versus placebo. CDR3 in DNA: TGTGCCAGCAGTGAGGGCGTTGGCTACACCTTC. This sequence encodes CASSEGVGYTF.